The TCR beta chain described here comes from a study of neurological immune-mediated disorders. Time point meaning: longitudinal time-point 3. Preparation of the unsorted libraries drew on 2 million PBMCs stored at -80 C. Synthesis of cDNA was performed by 5'RACE using 10-nucleotide random UMIs. TCRdb redid the calling of the 5' RACE reads with MiXCR, one entry per CDR3 protein. The top ten clones hold more than 9.5% of a sample with approximately 45,000 distinct CDR3 sequences, roughly 13% of them seen once. V trimming: 3 bases; J trimming: 7 bases; junction bases outside the gene matches: 7. There are 15 residues in the CDR3. Germline V gene sequence: CDR1 SGHAT, CDR2 FQNNGV.

This chain uses TRBV11-2 with TRBJ1-2, with TRBD1 identical over 11 bases. This sequence was found in a man younger than 45 in good health. The sample consisted of PBMCs. In DNA, the CDR3 is TGTGCCAGCAGCTTCGGGACAGGGGGATTGGGTGGCTACACCTTC. Translated: CASSFGTGGLGGYTF.